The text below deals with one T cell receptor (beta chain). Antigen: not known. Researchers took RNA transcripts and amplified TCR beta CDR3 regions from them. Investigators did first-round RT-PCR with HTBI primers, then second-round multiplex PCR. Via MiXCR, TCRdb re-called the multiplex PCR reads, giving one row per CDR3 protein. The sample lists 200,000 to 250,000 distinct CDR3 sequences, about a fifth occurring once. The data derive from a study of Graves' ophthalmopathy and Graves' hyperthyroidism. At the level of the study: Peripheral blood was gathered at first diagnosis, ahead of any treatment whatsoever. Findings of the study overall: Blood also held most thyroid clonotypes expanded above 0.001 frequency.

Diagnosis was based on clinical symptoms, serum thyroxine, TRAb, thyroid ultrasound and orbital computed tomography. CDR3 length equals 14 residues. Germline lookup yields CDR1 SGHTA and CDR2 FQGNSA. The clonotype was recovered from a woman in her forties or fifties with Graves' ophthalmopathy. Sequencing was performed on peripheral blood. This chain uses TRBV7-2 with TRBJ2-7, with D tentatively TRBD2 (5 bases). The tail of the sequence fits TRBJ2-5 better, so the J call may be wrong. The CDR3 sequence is CASSSHGIGETQYF. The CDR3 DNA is TGTGCCAGCAGCTCGCACGGGATTGGAGAGACCCAGTACTTC.